This paragraph covers one T cell receptor beta chain sequence. What it binds is not known. Treatment: some 20 received Ad26.COV2.S at low or high dose, single or two shots; 5 received placebo; per-sample allocation not given. Collection of samples fell on day 63 after the first vaccine or placebo injection. In Boston, an adult donor aged 18-55 years took part. This entry belongs to a study of Ad26.COV2.S vaccination and SARS-CoV-2 variants. Study conclusions and caveats: Reported post-vaccination CD8+ and CD4+ T cell responses to spike showed substantial breadth.

The method was immunoSEQ multiplex PCR; TCRdb's version includes in-frame clones alone and lacks a portion of them. The repertoire holds some 390,000 clones, around 89% seen once, with 1.5% to 2% in the top ten. V lost 1 base, J lost 10 bases, and 7 bases lay in between. Germline CDR1 is SGHAT and CDR2 is FQDESV (reference sequence). CDR3 length equals 12 residues. This TCR was recovered from a person aged 18-60 years who received the Ad26.COV2.S COVID-19 vaccine or a placebo. The material was peripheral blood, obtained in a trial of Ad26.COV2.S vaccine versus placebo. V is TRBV11-1 and J is TRBJ1-4; D is unresolved. CDR3 protein: CASSLERGKLFF. The CDR3 region has the DNA TGTGCCAGCAGCTTAGAACGCGGAAAACTGTTTTTT.